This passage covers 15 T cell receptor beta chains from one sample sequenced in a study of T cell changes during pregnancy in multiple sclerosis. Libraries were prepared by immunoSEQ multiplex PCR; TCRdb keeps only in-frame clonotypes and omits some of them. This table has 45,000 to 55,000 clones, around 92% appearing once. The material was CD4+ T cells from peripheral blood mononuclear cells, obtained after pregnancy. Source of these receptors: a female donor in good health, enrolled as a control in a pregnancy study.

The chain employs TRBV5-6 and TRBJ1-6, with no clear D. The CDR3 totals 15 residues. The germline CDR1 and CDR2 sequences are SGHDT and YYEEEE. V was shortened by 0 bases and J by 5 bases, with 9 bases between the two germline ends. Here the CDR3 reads CASSLVSLHNSPLHF. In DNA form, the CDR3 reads TGTGCCAGCAGCTTGGTTTCACTGCATAATTCACCCCTCCACTTT. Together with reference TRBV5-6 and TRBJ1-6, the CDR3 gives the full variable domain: DAGVTQSPTHLIKTRGQQVTLRCSPKSGHDTVSWYQQALGQGPQFIFQYYEEEERQRGNFPDRFSGHQFPNYSSELNVNALLLGDSALYLCASSLVSLHNSPLHFGNGTRLTVT.

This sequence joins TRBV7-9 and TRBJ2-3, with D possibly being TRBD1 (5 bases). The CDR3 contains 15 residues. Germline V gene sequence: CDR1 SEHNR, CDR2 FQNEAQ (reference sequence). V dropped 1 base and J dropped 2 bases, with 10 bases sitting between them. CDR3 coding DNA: TGTGCCAGCAGCTTAGGGCAGGGCCCCACAGATACGCAGTATTTT. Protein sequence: CASSLGQGPTDTQYF.

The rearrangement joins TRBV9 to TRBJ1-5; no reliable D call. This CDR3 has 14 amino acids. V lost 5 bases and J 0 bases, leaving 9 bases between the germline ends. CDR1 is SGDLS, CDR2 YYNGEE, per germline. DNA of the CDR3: TGTGCCAGCAGTGCTGGGAGTAGCAATCAGCCCCAGCATTTT. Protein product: CASSAGSSNQPQHF.

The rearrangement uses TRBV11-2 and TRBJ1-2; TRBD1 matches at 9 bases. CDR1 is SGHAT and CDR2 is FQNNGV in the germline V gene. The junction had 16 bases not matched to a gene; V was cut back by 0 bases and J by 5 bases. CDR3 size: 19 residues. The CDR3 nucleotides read TGTGCCAGCAGCTTAGAAAAGCCAAAGTACAGGGGGCGAGGGTATGGCTACACCTTC. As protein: CASSLEKPKYRGRGYGYTF.

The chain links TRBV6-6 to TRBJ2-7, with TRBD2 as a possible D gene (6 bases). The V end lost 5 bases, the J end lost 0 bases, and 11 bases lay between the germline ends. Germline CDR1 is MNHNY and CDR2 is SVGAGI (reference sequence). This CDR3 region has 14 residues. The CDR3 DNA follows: TGTGCCAGCAGTCCCGGGACTTTCTCCTACGAGCAGTACTTC. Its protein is CASSPGTFSYEQYF.

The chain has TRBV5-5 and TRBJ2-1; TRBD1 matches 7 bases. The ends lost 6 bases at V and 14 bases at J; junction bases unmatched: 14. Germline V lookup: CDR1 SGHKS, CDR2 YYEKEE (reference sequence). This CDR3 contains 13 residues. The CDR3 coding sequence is TGTGCCAGCACCCCGGAAGGTACCCAGGGGGAGTTCTTC. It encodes CASTPEGTQGEFF.

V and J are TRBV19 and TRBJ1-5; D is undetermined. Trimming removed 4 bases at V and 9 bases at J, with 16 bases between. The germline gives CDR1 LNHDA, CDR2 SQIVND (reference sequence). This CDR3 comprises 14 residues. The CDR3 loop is CASSRGVDLAPQHF. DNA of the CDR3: TGTGCCAGTAGTAGAGGTGTAGATTTGGCGCCCCAGCATTTT.

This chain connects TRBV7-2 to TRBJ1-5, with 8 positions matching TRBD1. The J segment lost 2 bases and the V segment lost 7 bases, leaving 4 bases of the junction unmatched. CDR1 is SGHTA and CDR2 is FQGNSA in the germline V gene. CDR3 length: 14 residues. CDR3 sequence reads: CASTGQGGNQPQHF. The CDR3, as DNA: TGTGCCAGCACTGGACAGGGAGGCAATCAGCCCCAGCATTTT.

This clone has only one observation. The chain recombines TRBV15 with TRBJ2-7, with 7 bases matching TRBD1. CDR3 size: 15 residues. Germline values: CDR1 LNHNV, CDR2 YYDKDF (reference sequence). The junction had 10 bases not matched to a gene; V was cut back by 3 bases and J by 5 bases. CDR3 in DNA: TGTGCCACCAGCAGGACAGGGCCTACCAGGGACGAGCAGTACTTC. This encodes CATSRTGPTRDEQYF.

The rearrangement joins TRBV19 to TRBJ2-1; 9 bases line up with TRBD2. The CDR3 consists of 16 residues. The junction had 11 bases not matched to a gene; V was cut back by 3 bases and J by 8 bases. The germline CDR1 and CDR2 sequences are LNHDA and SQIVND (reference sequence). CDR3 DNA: TGTGCCAGTAGTATCTGGGCGGCGGGGGGGGGCGATGAGCAGTTCTTC. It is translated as CASSIWAAGGGDEQFF.

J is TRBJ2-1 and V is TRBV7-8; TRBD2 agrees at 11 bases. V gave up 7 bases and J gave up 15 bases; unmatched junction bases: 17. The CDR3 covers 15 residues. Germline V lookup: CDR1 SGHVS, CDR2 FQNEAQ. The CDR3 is CASTPFTTSGGGGFF. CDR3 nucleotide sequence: TGTGCCAGCACCCCTTTCACCACTAGCGGGGGCGGCGGGTTCTTC.

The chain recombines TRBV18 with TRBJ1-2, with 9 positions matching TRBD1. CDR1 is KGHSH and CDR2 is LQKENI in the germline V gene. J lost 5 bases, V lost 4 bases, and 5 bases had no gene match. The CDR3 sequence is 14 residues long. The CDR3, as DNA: TGTGCCAGCTCACTGGGACAGGGAGATTATGGCTACACCTTC. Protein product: CASSLGQGDYGYTF.

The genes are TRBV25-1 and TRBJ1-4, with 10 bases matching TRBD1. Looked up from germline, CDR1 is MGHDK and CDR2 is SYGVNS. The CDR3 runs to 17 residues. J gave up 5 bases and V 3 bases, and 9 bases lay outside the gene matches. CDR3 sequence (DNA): TGTGCCAGCAGTGATGACAGGGGGCGCCGGGAAAATGAAAAACTGTTTTTT. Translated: CASSDDRGRRENEKLFF.

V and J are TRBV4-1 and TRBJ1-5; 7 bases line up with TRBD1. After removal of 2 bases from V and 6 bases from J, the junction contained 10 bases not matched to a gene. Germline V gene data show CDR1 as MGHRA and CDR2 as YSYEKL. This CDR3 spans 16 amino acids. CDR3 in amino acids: CASSQQFQTGRQPQHF. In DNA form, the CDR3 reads TGCGCCAGCAGCCAACAATTTCAGACAGGGCGTCAGCCCCAGCATTTT.

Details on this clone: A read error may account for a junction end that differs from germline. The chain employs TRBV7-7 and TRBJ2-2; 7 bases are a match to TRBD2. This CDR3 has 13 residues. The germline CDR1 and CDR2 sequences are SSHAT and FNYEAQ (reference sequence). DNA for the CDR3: TGTGCTAGCAGCTTGCGGACTAGCGGGGAGCTGTTTTTT. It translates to CASSLRTSGELFF.